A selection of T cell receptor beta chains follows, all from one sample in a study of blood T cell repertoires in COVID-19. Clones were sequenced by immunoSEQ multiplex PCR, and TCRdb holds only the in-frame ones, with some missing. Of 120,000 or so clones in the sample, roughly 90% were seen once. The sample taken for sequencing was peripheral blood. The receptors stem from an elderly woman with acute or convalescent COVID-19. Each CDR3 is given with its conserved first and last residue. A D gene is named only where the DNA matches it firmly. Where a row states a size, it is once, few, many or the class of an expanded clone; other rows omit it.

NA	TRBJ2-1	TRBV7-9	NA	CASSLGFEDEQFF	TGTGCCAGCAGCTTAGGTTTTGAGGATGAGCAGTTCTTC
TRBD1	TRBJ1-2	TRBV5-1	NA	CASSLQRGRVDGYTF	TGCGCCAGCAGCTTGCAAAGGGGGCGGGTTGATGGCTACACCTTC
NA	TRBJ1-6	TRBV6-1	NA	CASSEEGGNSPLHF	TGTGCCAGCAGTGAGGAAGGGGGTAATTCACCCCTCCACTTT
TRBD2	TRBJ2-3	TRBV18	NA	CASSPGLAGVSTDTQYF	TGTGCCAGCTCACCGGGACTAGCGGGAGTAAGCACAGATACGCAGTATTTT
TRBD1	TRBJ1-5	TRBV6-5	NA	CASSTRQGQPQHF	TGTGCCAGCAGCACAAGACAGGGACAGCCCCAGCATTTT
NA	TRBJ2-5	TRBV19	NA	CASSILWVGGGETQYF	TGTGCCAGTAGTATATTGTGGGTTGGGGGAGGAGAGACCCAGTACTTC
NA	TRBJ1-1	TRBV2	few	CASSELAFF	TGTGCCAGCAGTGAACTCGCTTTCTTT
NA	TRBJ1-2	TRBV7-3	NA	CASSLFPHRTDYYGYTF	TGTGCCAGCAGCTTATTTCCCCACCGCACGGACTACTATGGCTACACCTTC
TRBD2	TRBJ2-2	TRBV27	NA	CASKASGGAVSVGELFF	TGTGCCAGCAAAGCCAGCGGGGGGGCTGTAAGCGTCGGGGAGCTGTTTTTT
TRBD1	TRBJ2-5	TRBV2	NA	CASSEGDRGRETQYF	TGTGCCAGCAGTGAAGGAGACAGGGGACGAGAGACCCAGTACTTC
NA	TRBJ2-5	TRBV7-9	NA	CASSLYPRQETQYF	TGTGCCAGCAGCTTATATCCGAGACAAGAGACCCAGTACTTC
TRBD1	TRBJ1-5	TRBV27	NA	CASSQTGGRGMYSNQPQHF	TGTGCCAGCAGTCAAACAGGGGGCCGGGGGATGTATAGCAATCAGCCCCAGCATTTT
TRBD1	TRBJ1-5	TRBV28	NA	CASSLGTGNQPQHF	TGTGCCAGCAGCCTAGGGACAGGGAATCAGCCCCAGCATTTT
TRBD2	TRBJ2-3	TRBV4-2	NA	CASSQESGGGLAGAVSTDTQYF	TGTGCCAGCAGCCAAGAATCGGGCGGTGGACTAGCGGGAGCCGTTAGCACAGATACGCAGTATTTT
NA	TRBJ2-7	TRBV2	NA	CASKDTFYEQYF	TGTGCCAGCAAGGACACTTTCTACGAGCAGTACTTC
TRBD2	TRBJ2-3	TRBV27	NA	CASSPRGGRTDTQYF	TGTGCCAGCAGTCCCCGGGGGGGCAGGACAGATACGCAGTATTTT
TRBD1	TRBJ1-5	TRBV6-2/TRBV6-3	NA	CASSPWTGSNNQPQHF	TGTGCCAGCAGCCCTTGGACAGGGTCGAACAATCAGCCCCAGCATTTT
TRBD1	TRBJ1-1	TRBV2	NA	CASSDWTGRGEAFF	TGTGCCAGCAGTGATTGGACAGGGCGTGGTGAAGCTTTCTTT
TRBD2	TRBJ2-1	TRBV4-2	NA	CASSHASGRGYNEQFF	TGTGCCAGCAGCCATGCCAGCGGGAGGGGCTACAATGAGCAGTTCTTC
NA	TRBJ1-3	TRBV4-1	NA	CASSQGQGNSGNTIYF	TGCGCCAGCAGCCAAGGGCAGGGTAACTCTGGAAACACCATATATTTT
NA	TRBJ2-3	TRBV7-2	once	CASSLRGSTDTQYF	TGTGCCAGCAGCTTGCGCGGTAGCACAGATACGCAGTATTTT
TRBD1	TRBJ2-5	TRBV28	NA	CASRRGTGGGETQYF	TGTGCCAGCAGGCGCGGGACAGGGGGCGGGGAGACCCAGTACTTC
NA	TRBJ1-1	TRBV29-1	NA	CSVPGTGGTEAFF	TGCAGCGTCCCAGGGACGGGGGGCACTGAAGCTTTCTTT
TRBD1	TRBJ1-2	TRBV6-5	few	CASRQGAQGYTF	TGTGCCAGCCGCCAGGGGGCGCAAGGCTACACCTTC
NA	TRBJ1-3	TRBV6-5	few	CAGAVQSGNTIYF	TGTGCCGGGGCTGTCCAGTCTGGAAACACCATATATTTT
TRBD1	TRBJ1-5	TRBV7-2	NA	CASSLTGVGNQPQHF	TGTGCCAGCAGCCTGACAGGGGTGGGAAATCAGCCCCAGCATTTT
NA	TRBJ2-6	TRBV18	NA	CASSPLRQANSGANVLTF	TGTGCCAGCTCACCACTCCGACAGGCAAACTCTGGGGCCAACGTCCTGACTTTC
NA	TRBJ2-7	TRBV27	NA	CASSSRGIRYEQYF	TGTGCCAGCAGTTCCAGAGGAATAAGGTACGAGCAGTACTTC
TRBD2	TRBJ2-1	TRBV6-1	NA	CASSETGTSDRPFF	TGTGCCAGCAGTGAAACCGGGACTAGTGATCGGCCGTTCTTC
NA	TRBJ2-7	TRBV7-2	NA	CASSFVRSYEQYF	TGTGCCAGCAGCTTCGTCAGATCCTACGAGCAGTACTTC
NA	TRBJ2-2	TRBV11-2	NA	CASSPRTGELFF	TGTGCCAGCAGCCCCCGGACCGGGGAGCTGTTTTTT
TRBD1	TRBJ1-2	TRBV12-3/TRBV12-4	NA	CASSRDRFYGYTF	TGTGCCAGCAGCCGGGACAGATTCTATGGCTACACCTTC
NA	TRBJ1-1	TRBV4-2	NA	CASSRVGTTEAFF	TGTGCCAGCAGCCGGGTCGGGACAACTGAAGCTTTCTTT
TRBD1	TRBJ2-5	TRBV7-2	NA	CASSIRTGGAETQYF	TGTGCCAGCAGCATTAGGACAGGGGGCGCGGAGACCCAGTACTTC
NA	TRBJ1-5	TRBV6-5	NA	CASSTRTAEPQHF	TGTGCCAGCAGTACCAGGACAGCGGAGCCCCAGCATTTT
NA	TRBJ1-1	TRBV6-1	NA	CASSFQGANTEAFF	TGTGCCAGCAGTTTCCAGGGTGCGAACACTGAAGCTTTCTTT
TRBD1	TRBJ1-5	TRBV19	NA	CASSIMLTGTNQPQHF	TGTGCCAGTAGTATAATGTTGACAGGGACTAATCAGCCCCAGCATTTT
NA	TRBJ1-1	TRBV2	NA	CASSEQRGAGTEAFF	TGTGCCAGCAGTGAGCAGCGAGGCGCTGGCACTGAAGCTTTCTTT
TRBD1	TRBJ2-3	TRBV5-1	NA	CASQRDRGTDTQYF	TGCGCCTCTCAGCGGGACAGGGGCACAGATACGCAGTATTTT
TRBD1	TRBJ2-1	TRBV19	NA	CASSGMRTGNLNEQFF	TGTGCCAGTAGCGGTATGAGGACAGGGAATTTAAATGAGCAGTTCTTC
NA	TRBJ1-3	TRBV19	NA	CASSISGNLGNTIYF	TGTGCCAGTAGTATTTCGGGTAATCTTGGAAACACCATATATTTT